The entry below describes one TCR beta chain. Its specificity is unknown. These data originate in a study of cytomegalovirus exposure and HLA in healthy donors. In the study overall: The study's early data release held about 85 million unique TCRs from HLA-typed donors.

General observations from the study: A cluster of highly shared sequence variants was likely a sequencing artifact. The productive fraction for most TCR beta V segments was about 90% or about 30% in an earlier analysis.

It was with 60 Vbeta and 13 Jbeta primers that the PCR ran. Data came from immunoSEQ multiplex PCR; TCRdb stores just in-frame clones and leaves some out. The sample has approximately 180,000 clones; under 90% are singletons. Although they were nominally healthy when sampled, donors likely had unrecorded immune exposures. The TCR comes from a man aged 18 to 29 in good health and CMV-seronegative. The sequencing sample was made of PBMCs.

The CDR3 loop reads CASSLWTNENSPLHF. DNA for the CDR3: TGTGCCAGCAGCCTATGGACAAACGAGAATTCACCCCTCCACTTT. The chain joins TRBV11-2 to TRBJ1-6; tentative D call: TRBD1 (5 bases). This CDR3 has 15 residues. The ends were cut back, 5 bases at V and 7 bases at J, with 15 bases in the middle. The germline CDR1 and CDR2 sequences are SGHAT and FQNNGV.